This T cell receptor (beta chain) was profiled in a study of T cells in women clearing cervical HPV infection. Trimming pared 0 bases from V and 6 bases from J, leaving 15 bases between. The CDR3 is 15 residues long. CDR1 and CDR2 from the germline V gene are DFQATT and SNEGSKA (reference sequence). Comment on this clone: The observed sequence ends 3 residues before the CDR3 terminus, with the missing tail filled in from the germline J gene.

The table came from immunoSEQ multiplex PCR; TCRdb's copy has only in-frame clones and leaves some out. This sample's table reports 21,000 or so clones. The chain combines TRBV20-1 with TRBJ2-1; D possibly corresponds to TRBD2 (5 bases). The specimen was blood buffy coat. The source of this sequence is a woman between 18 and 70 years old with a cervical HPV16 infection that either progressed to CIN3+ or cleared (not recorded which). CDR3 DNA (partial): TGCAGTGCTAGAGATCACCAGCGGCAACTCAATGAG. Protein product: CSARDHQRQLNE. The whole CDR3 is CSARDHQRQLNEQFF.